This T cell receptor beta chain was recorded in a study of blood T cells in healthy people across ages. For the second PCR, which ran for about 7 to 11 cycles, a sample-barcoded 5' primer and a J-beta primer mix were used. All cDNA molecules were each tagged by a template-switch adaptor with 12 random nucleotides. Using its own MiXCR run on the 5' RACE reads, TCRdb lists one record per CDR3 protein. The sample yields 750,000 to 950,000 distinct CDR3 sequences, approximately 24% seen once. The CDR3 totals 12 residues. Trimming shortened V by 4 bases and J by 10 bases, and 11 bases separated the two germline ends. CDR1 is MNHEY, CDR2 SVGAGI, per germline. These data were likewise used in another study, on T cells of mothers and their children.

The chain links TRBV6-5 to TRBJ2-1, with D possibly being TRBD2 (5 bases). This sequence originates from a boy under 18 in good health. The sequenced material came from blood. The CDR3: CASSSRVGEQFF. The CDR3 DNA follows: TGTGCCAGCAGTTCGAGGGTCGGGGAGCAGTTCTTC.